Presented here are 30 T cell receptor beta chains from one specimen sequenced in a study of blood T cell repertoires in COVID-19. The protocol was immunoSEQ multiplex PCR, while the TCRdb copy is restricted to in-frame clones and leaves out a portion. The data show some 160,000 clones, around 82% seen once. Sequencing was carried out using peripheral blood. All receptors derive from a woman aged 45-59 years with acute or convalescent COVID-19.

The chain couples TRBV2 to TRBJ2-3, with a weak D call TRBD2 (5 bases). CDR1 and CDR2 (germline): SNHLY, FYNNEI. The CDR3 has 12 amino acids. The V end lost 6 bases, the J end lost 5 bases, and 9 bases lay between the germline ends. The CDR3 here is CASSGVQDTQYF. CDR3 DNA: TGTGCCAGCAGCGGGGTGCAAGATACGCAGTATTTT.

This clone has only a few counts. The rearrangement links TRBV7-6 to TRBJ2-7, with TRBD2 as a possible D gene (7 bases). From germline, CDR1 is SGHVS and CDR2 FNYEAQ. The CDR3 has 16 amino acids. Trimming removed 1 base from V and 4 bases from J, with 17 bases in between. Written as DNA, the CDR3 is TGTGCCAGCAGCTTAGGGGTCGCGGGGGCCGGATACGAGCAGTACTTC. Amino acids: CASSLGVAGAGYEQYF.

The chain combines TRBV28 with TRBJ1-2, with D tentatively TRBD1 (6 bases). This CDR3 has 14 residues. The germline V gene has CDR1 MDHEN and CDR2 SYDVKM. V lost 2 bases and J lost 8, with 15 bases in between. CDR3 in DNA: TGTGCCAGCAGTTTAGGGGGTCAGGGGAGCGGCTACACCTTC. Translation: CASSLGGQGSGYTF.

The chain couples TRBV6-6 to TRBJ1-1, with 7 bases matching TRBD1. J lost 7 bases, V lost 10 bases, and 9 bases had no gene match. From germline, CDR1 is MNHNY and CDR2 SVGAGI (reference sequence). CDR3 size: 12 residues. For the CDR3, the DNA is TGTGCCATTAAACGGGACAGACATGAAGCTTTCTTT. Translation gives CAIKRDRHEAFF.

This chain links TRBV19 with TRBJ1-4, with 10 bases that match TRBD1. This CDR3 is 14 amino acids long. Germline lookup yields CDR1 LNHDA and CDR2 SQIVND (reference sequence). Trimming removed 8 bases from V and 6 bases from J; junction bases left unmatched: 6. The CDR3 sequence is CASSPDRGYEKLFF. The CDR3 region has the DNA TGTGCCAGTTCACCGGACAGGGGGTATGAAAAACTGTTTTTT.

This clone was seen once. CDR3 sequence (DNA): TGTGCCACCATGATAAGCAGCACAGATACGCAGTATTTT. This codes for CATMISSTDTQYF. This sequence joins TRBV2 and TRBJ2-3, with D hard to call. CDR1 and CDR2 (germline): SNHLY, FYNNEI. Trimming took 10 bases from V and 0 from J, leaving 11 bases between them. The CDR3 has 13 residues.

The CDR3 DNA reads TGTGCCAGTAGCAGCGGATTCACAGATACGCAGTATTTT. Its translation: CASSSGFTDTQYF. The rearrangement joins TRBV19 to TRBJ2-3; D might be TRBD2 (5 bases). V was cut by 6 bases and J by 2 bases, with 9 bases left in between. CDR3 length: 13 residues. Germline V lookup: CDR1 LNHDA, CDR2 SQIVND (reference sequence).

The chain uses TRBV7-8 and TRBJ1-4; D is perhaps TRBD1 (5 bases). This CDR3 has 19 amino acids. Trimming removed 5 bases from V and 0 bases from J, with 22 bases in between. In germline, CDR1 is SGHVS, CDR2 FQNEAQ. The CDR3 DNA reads TGTGCCAGCAGCCCCCCGGGCAGGGCTTCCCGCGCAACTAATGAAAAACTGTTTTTT. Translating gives CASSPPGRASRATNEKLFF.

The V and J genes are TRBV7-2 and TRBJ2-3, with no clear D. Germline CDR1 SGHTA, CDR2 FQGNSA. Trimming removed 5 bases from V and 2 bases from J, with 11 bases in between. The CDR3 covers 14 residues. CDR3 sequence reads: CASSPRQVTDTQYF. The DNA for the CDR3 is TGTGCCAGCAGCCCCCGGCAGGTCACAGATACGCAGTATTTT.

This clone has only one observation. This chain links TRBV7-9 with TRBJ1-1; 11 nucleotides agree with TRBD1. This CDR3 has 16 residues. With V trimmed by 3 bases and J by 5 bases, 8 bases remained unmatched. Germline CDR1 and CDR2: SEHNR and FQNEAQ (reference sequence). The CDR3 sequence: CASSLGQGEVGTEAFF. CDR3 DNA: TGTGCCAGCAGCTTGGGACAGGGGGAAGTGGGGACTGAAGCTTTCTTT.

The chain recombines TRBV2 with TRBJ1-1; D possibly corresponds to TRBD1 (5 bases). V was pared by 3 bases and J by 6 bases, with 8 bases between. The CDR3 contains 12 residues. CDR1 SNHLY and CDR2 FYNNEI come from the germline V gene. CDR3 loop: CASSDWGAEAFF. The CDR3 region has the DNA TGTGCCAGCAGTGATTGGGGGGCTGAAGCTTTCTTT.

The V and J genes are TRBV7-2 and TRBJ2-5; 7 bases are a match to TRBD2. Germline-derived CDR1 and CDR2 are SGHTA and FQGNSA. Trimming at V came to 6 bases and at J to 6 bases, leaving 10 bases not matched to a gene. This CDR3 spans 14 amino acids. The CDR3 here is CASSRGDYRKTQYF. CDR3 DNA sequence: TGTGCCAGCAGTCGAGGGGACTACCGAAAGACCCAGTACTTC. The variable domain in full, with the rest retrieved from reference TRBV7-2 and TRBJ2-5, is GAGVSQSPSNKVTEKGKDVELRCDPISGHTALYWYRQSLGQGLEFLIYFQGNSAPDKSGLPSDRFSAERTGGSVSTLTIQRTQQEDSAVYLCASSRGDYRKTQYFGPGTRLLVL.

The CDR3 here is CASSGQDSYNLGSLHF. CDR3 in DNA: TGTGCCAGCAGTGGCCAGGACAGTTACAACTTGGGGTCCCTCCACTTT. The genes are TRBV6-1 and TRBJ1-6; maybe TRBD1 (6 bases). Germline assignment: CDR1 MNHNS and CDR2 SASEGT. Trimming pared 4 bases from V and 14 bases from J, leaving 24 bases between. This CDR3 spans 16 amino acids.

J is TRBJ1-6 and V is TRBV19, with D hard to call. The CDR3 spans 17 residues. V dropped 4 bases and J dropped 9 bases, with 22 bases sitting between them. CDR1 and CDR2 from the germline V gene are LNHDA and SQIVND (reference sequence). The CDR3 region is CASSRLREGPLSSPLHF. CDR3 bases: TGTGCCAGTAGTAGGTTGCGGGAAGGGCCCCTTTCTTCACCCCTCCACTTT. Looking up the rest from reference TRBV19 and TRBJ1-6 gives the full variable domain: DGGITQSPKYLFRKEGQNVTLSCEQNLNHDAMYWYRQDPGQGLRLIYYSQIVNDFQKGDIAEGYSVSREKKESFPLTVTSAQKNPTAFYLCASSRLREGPLSSPLHFGNGTRLTVT.

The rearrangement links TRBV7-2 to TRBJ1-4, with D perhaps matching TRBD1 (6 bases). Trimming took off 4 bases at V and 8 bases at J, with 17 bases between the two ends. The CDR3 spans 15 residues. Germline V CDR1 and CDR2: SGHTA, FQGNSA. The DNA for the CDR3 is TGTGCCAGCAGCTCCACAGGGACGGGTGTGGAAAAACTGTTTTTT. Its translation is CASSSTGTGVEKLFF.

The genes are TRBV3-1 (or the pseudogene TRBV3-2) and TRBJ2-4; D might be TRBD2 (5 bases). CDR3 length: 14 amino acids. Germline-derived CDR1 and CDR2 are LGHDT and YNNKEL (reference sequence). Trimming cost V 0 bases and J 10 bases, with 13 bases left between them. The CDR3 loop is CASSQDPGMSIQYF. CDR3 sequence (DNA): TGTGCCAGCAGCCAAGATCCGGGAATGTCTATTCAGTACTTC.

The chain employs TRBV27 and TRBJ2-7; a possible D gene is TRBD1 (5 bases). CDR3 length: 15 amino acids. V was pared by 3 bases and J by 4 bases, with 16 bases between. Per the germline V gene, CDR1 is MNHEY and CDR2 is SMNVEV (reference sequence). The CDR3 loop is CASSLNPYRPYEQYF. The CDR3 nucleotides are TGTGCCAGCAGTTTGAACCCTTACAGGCCGTACGAGCAGTACTTC.

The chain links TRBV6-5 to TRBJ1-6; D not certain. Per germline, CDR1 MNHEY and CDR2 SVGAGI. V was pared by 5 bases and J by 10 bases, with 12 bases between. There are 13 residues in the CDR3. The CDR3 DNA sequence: TGTGCCAGCAGTCCCCGACATCACTCACCCCTCCACTTT. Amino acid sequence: CASSPRHHSPLHF.

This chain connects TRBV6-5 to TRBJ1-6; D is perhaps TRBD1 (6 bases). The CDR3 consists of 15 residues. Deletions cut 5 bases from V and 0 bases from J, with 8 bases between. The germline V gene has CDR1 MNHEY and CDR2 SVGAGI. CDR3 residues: CASSQGSSYNSPLHF. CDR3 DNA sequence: TGTGCCAGCAGTCAGGGGAGCTCCTATAATTCACCCCTCCACTTT.

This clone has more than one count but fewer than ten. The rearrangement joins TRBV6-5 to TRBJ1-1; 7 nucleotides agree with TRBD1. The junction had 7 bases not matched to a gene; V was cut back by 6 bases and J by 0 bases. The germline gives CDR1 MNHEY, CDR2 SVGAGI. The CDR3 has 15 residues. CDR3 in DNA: TGTGCCAGCAGGATACAGGGGATCATGAACACTGAAGCTTTCTTT. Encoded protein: CASRIQGIMNTEAFF.

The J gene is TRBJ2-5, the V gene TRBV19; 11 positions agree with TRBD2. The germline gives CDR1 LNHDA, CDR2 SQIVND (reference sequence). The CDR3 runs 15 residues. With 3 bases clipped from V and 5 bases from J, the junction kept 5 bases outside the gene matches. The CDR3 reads CASSISGGAGETQYF. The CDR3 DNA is TGTGCCAGTAGTATTAGCGGGGGGGCCGGGGAGACCCAGTACTTC.

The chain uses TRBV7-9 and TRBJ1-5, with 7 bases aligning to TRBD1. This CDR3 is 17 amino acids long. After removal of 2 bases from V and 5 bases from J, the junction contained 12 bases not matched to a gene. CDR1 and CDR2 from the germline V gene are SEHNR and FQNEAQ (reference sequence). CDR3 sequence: CASSLIRGQEGDQPQHF. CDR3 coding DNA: TGTGCCAGCAGCTTAATTAGGGGGCAGGAGGGGGATCAGCCCCAGCATTTT.

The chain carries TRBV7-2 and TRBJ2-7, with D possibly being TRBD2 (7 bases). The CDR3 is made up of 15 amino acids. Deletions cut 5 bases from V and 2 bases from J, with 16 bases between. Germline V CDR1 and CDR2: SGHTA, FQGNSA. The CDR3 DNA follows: TGTGCCAGCAGCCAGGGCGGGGGCCCCACCTACGAGCAGTACTTC. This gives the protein CASSQGGGPTYEQYF.

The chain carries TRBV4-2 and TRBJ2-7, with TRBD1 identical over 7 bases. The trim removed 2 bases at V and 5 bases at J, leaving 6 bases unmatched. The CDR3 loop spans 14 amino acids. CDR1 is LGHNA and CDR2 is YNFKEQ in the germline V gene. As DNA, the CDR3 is TGTGCCAGCAGCCAACGATCCGGGACAGACGAGCAGTACTTC. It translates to CASSQRSGTDEQYF.

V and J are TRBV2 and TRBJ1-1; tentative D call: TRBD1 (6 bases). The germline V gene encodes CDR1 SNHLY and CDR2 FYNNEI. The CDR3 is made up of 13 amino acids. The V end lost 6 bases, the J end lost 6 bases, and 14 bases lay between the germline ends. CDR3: CASSPDRSPEAFF. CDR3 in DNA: TGTGCCAGCAGCCCCGACAGGAGCCCTGAAGCTTTCTTT.

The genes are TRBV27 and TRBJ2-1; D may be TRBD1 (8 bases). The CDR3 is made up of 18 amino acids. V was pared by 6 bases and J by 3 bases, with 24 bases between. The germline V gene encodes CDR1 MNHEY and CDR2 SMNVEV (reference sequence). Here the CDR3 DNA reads TGTGCCAGCAGCCGACAGGGGACTATCATGCTAGACTACAATGAGCAGTTCTTC. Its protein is CASSRQGTIMLDYNEQFF.

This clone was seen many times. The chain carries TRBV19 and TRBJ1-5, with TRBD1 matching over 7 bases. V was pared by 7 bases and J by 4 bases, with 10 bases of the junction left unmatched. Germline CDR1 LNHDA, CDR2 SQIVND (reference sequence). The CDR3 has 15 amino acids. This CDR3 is CASTPPGGRNQPQHF. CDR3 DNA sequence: TGTGCCAGTACCCCCCCAGGGGGGCGTAATCAGCCCCAGCATTTT.

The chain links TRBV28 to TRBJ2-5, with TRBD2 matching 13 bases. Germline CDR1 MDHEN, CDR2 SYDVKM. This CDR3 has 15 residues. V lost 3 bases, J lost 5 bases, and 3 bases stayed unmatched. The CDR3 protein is CASSLGLAGIETQYF. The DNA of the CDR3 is TGTGCCAGCAGTTTGGGACTAGCGGGGATTGAGACCCAGTACTTC.

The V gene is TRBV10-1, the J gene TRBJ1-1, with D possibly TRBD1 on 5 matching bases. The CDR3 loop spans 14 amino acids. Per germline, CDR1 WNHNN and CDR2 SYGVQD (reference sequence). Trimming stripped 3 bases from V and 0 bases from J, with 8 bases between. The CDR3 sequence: CASSDAGMNTEAFF. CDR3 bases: TGCGCCAGCAGTGACGCAGGGATGAACACTGAAGCTTTCTTT.

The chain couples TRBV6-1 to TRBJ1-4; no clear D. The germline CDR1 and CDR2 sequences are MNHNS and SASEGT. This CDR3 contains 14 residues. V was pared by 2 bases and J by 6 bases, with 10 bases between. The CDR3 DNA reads TGTGCCAGCAGTGAATCGGGGTGGGATGAAAAACTGTTTTTT. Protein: CASSESGWDEKLFF.